The rows below give T cell receptor beta chains drawn from one sample of a study of blood T cell repertoires in COVID-19. Profiled with immunoSEQ multiplex PCR; TCRdb holds only in-frame clones, not every one. The sample holds around 370,000 clones, around 87% seen once. Sequencing input: peripheral blood. The receptors stem from a woman between 50 and 59 years old with COVID-19, enrolled during active disease. Both conserved end residues are part of each CDR3. A D gene is named only where the DNA matches it firmly. Expanded clones get a size class; other rows say once, few or many, or leave the size out.

CASRQTSWDTAEAFF	TGTGCCAGCAGGCAAACTTCGTGGGACACCGCTGAAGCTTTCTTT	TRBV28	.	TRBJ1-1	few
CASSSAGSGPETQYF	TGTGCCAGCAGCTCAGCGGGATCAGGGCCAGAGACCCAGTACTTC	TRBV7-9	TRBD2	TRBJ2-5	.
CASSQVARDRGVDNEQFF	TGTGCCAGCAGCCAAGTAGCCCGGGACAGGGGCGTAGACAATGAGCAGTTCTTC	TRBV4-2	TRBD1	TRBJ2-1	once
CATSRGGRGPYNEQFF	TGTGCCACCAGCAGAGGGGGAAGGGGGCCCTACAATGAGCAGTTCTTC	TRBV15	TRBD1	TRBJ2-1	.
CASRTGGPHTEAFF	TGTGCCAGCAGGACAGGGGGCCCGCACACTGAAGCTTTCTTT	TRBV6-5	TRBD1	TRBJ1-1	.
CASSSQLGENEQFF	TGTGCCAGCAGCTCTCAGCTTGGGGAGAATGAGCAGTTCTTC	TRBV11-2	.	TRBJ2-1	once
CAWSGTGGVSPLHF	TGTGCCTGGAGTGGGACAGGGGGAGTATCACCCCTCCACTTT	TRBV30	TRBD1	TRBJ1-6	.
CASGPSGYGGEQFF	TGTGCTAGTGGTCCAAGCGGTTATGGAGGGGAGCAGTTCTTC	TRBV12-5	.	TRBJ2-1	.
CATSGSGDAYNEQFF	TGTGCCACCAGTGGTTCAGGGGATGCGTACAATGAGCAGTTCTTC	TRBV24-1	.	TRBJ2-1	.
CASSLPPGHGMNTEAFF	TGTGCCAGCAGCTTACCTCCGGGACACGGTATGAACACTGAAGCTTTCTTT	TRBV5-8	.	TRBJ1-1	.
CASSSNRDSGNTIYF	TGTGCCAGCAGCTCAAACAGAGACTCTGGAAACACCATATATTTT	TRBV7-9	.	TRBJ1-3	.
CASSFSGGAFF	TGTGCCAGCAGCTTTTCAGGGGGAGCTTTCTTT	TRBV7-9	TRBD1	TRBJ1-1	.
CASSLYSRETGNTIYF	TGTGCCAGCAGCTTATATTCCAGGGAAACTGGAAACACCATATATTTT	TRBV11-3	.	TRBJ1-3	once
CASSLVLAGPYEQYF	TGTGCCAGCAGCTTAGTGCTAGCGGGGCCCTACGAGCAGTACTTC	TRBV7-2	TRBD2	TRBJ2-7	.
CASSLSQGWGEQYF	TGTGCCAGCAGTTTATCACAGGGTTGGGGCGAGCAGTACTTC	TRBV27	.	TRBJ2-7	.
CASSQEGTGVNQPQHF	TGCGCCAGCAGCCAAGAAGGGACAGGTGTCAATCAGCCCCAGCATTTT	TRBV4-1	TRBD1	TRBJ1-5	.
CASSIRQSYEQYF	TGTGCCAGTAGTATAAGACAGAGCTACGAGCAGTACTTC	TRBV19	.	TRBJ2-7	.
CASRDRPYNEQFF	TGTGCCAGCCGGGACAGACCCTACAATGAGCAGTTCTTC	TRBV10-3	TRBD1	TRBJ2-1	.
CASSEWDKVWQFF	TGTGCCAGCAGTGAATGGGACAAAGTATGGCAGTTCTTC	TRBV2	.	TRBJ2-1	few
CASSGTGLSGANVLTF	TGTGCCAGCAGTGGGACAGGGCTCTCTGGGGCCAACGTCCTGACTTTC	TRBV25-1	TRBD1	TRBJ2-6	.
CASTGRFDGYTF	TGTGCCAGCACCGGCAGGTTTGATGGCTACACCTTC	TRBV28	.	TRBJ1-2	.
CASSLAGRVSSGGEQFF	TGCGCCAGCAGCTTGGCCGGCAGGGTTTCCTCCGGCGGTGAGCAGTTCTTC	TRBV5-1	.	TRBJ2-1	.
CASSSKLIAGSYNEQFF	TGTGCCAGCAGCTCCAAATTGATAGCGGGATCCTACAATGAGCAGTTCTTC	TRBV5-6	TRBD2	TRBJ2-1	once
CASSAGQGYGYTF	TGTGCCAGCAGTGCGGGACAGGGCTATGGCTACACCTTC	TRBV6-4	TRBD1	TRBJ1-2	.
CASSLGQSTGELFF	TGCGCCAGCAGCTTGGGACAGAGCACCGGGGAGCTGTTTTTT	TRBV5-1	.	TRBJ2-2	.
CASSLEWGVNTEAFF	TGTGCCAGCAGCTTAGAATGGGGGGTTAACACTGAAGCTTTCTTT	TRBV11-3	.	TRBJ1-1	.
CASSLGRRERTYEQYF	TGCGCCAGCAGCTTAGGAAGACGGGAGCGAACCTACGAGCAGTACTTC	TRBV5-1	.	TRBJ2-7	.
CAWGGSGVMFGMNTEAFF	TGTGCCTGGGGGGGAAGCGGAGTGATGTTTGGCATGAACACTGAAGCTTTCTTT	TRBV30	.	TRBJ1-1	.
CASSPQYEQYF	TGTGCCAGCTCACCTCAATACGAGCAGTACTTC	TRBV18	.	TRBJ2-7	.
CASSRGGWGRNEQFF	TGTGCCAGTAGTCGCGGGGGTTGGGGTCGGAATGAGCAGTTCTTC	TRBV19	TRBD2	TRBJ2-1	.
CSASPGQRDQPQHF	TGCAGTGCTAGTCCGGGACAGCGAGATCAGCCCCAGCATTTT	TRBV20-1	TRBD1	TRBJ1-5	few
CASSGRAGGAVLTDTQYF	TGCGCCAGCAGTGGTCGAGCGGGAGGGGCCGTACTCACAGATACGCAGTATTTT	TRBV10-2	TRBD2	TRBJ2-3	.
CASSLAGATYNEQFF	TGTGCCAGCTCACTAGCGGGAGCCACCTACAATGAGCAGTTCTTC	TRBV18	TRBD2	TRBJ2-1	few
CASSRRTRTSTDTQYF	TGTGCCAGCAGCAGACGGACTAGAACTAGCACAGATACGCAGTATTTT	TRBV2	TRBD2	TRBJ2-3	.
CASSYPPGQNQPQHF	TGTGCCAGCAGTTACCCACCCGGACAGAATCAGCCCCAGCATTTT	TRBV6-6	.	TRBJ1-5	.
CASSRGGTSGRAGYEQFF	TGTGCCAGCAGCAGGGGGGGGACTAGCGGGAGGGCCGGGTATGAGCAGTTCTTC	TRBV25-1	TRBD2	TRBJ2-1	.